These T cell receptor beta chains were read from a single sample in a study of tumor-infiltrating lymphocytes in primary liver carcinoma. One entry per CDR3 protein results from TCRdb running MiXCR on the multiplex PCR reads. The data show fewer than 25,000 distinct CDR3 sequences, approximately 70% seen once. Sequencing was done on a sample of liver tumor tissue from sampling region 1. The receptors come from a man aged 35 to 55 with primary liver carcinoma and hepatitis B virus infection. Each CDR3 is given with its conserved first and last residue. Each record gives: clone size, J gene, D gene, V gene, CDR3 protein, CDR3 DNA. The D gene is left open where the match is weak. Rows may omit the clone size; those that give it use once, few, many or a size class.

NA | TRBJ2-5 | TRBD1 | TRBV11-2 | CASSLTAGGWGENQYF | TGTGCCAGCAGCTTAACAGCAGGGGGCTGGGGGGAGAACCAATACTTC
NA | TRBJ2-1 | NA | TRBV7-9 | CASSFLGDQFF | TGTGCCAGTAGCTTTCTTGGTGACCAGTTCTTC
NA | TRBJ2-1 | TRBD2 | TRBV11-2 | CPSSLDGRFSGTLYNEEFF | TGTCCCAGCAGCTTAGATGGGCGATTTAGCGGGACCCTTTACAATGAGGAGTTCTTC
NA | TRBJ1-2 | NA | TRBV11-2 | CASIPPGRVIYGYTF | TGTGCTAGCATCCCTCCCGGGAGAGTCATCTATGGCTACACCTTC
NA | TRBJ2-7 | TRBD2 | TRBV11-2 | CAISSMAGDLEQYF | TGTGCCATCAGCTCGATGGCGGGAGATCTCGAGCAGTACTTC
NA | TRBJ1-2 | NA | TRBV5-1 | CPSSLAGFAEYGYTF | TGCCCCAGCAGCTTGGCGGGTTTCGCTGAGTATGGGTACACCTTC
NA | TRBJ1-2 | NA | TRBV5-1 | CARRANYGYTF | TGCGCCCGCAGAGCTAACTATGGCTACACATTC
NA | TRBJ1-2 | NA | TRBV6-1 | CASSERVSSGYTF | TGTGCCAGCAGTGAACGTGTGTCTAGTGGCTACACCTTT
NA | TRBJ2-7 | NA | TRBV11-3 | CASSPEMAAPYEQYF | TGTGCCAGCAGCCCAGAGATGGCAGCCCCCTACGAGCAGTACTTC
few | TRBJ1-6 | TRBD1 | TRBV28 | CANGTGPTYNSPLHF | TGTGCCAACGGGACAGGGCCGACCTATAATTCACCCCTCCACTTT
NA | TRBJ1-1 | NA | TRBV29-1 | CSVDRGKSEAFF | TGCAGCGTTGATCGAGGGAAGTCTGAGGCTTTCTTT
few | TRBJ2-5 | NA | TRBV11-2 | CASSLARLVLGKKETQYF | TGTGCCAGTAGTTTAGCGAGGCTAGTCCTGGGAAAAAAAGAGACCCAGTACTTC
NA | TRBJ2-6 | NA | TRBV12-3/TRBV12-4 | CASTLSCSGVNVLTF | TGTGCCAGCACCCTCTCCTGCTCTGGGGTCAACGTCCTAACTTTC
NA | TRBJ2-5 | NA | TRBV11-2 | CACSQTPGGGKKTQYF | TGTGCCTGCAGCCAAACTCCTGGCGGAGGGAAAAAGACCCAGTATTTC
once | TRBJ2-2 | NA | TRBV11-2 | CASSLARSNTGELVF | TGTGCCAGCAGCCTTGCGAGATCGAACACCGGGGAGCTGGTTTTT
NA | TRBJ2-3 | NA | TRBV4-3 | CASSLGREYTDMQYF | TGCGCCAGCAGCCTAGGACGGGAGTACACAGATATGCAGTACTTT
NA | TRBJ1-4 | NA | TRBV11-2 | CACSRTPGRTNEKLFF | TGTGCCTGCAGCAGGACTCCAGGAAGAACAAATGAAAAACTGTTTTTC
NA | TRBJ2-7 | NA | TRBV6-5 | CISSYSGCDEQYF | TGTATCAGCAGTTACTCGGGGTGTGACGAGCAGTACTTC
NA | TRBJ2-2 | NA | TRBV6-5 | CASSYYTTNGANTGELFF | TGTGCCAGCAGTTACTACACCACAAACGGAGCGAACACCGGGGAGTTGTTTTTT
few | TRBJ1-6 | NA | TRBV3-1 | CASSQTVYNSPLHF | TGTGCCAGCAGCCAAACAGTCTATAATTCACCCCTCCACTTT
NA | TRBJ1-2 | NA | TRBV29-1 | CGVEDPRDRLGYTF | TGCGGCGTTGAAGATCCCCGGGACCGGCTTGGCTACACCTTC
NA | TRBJ2-7 | NA | TRBV11-2 | CTSNSDSTYEQYF | TGTACCAGCAACTCTGACAGCACCTACGAGCAGTACTTC
NA | TRBJ2-7 | NA | TRBV5-1 | CASSFVVRDYEQYF | TGCGCCAGCAGTTTCGTGGTCAGGGACTACGAGCAGTACTTC
few | TRBJ2-7 | NA | TRBV6-5 | CASSYSGGDERYF | TGTGCCAGCAGTTACTCGGGGGGCGACGAGCGGTACTTC
few | TRBJ2-1 | NA | TRBV10-3 | CAINGGLADYKSSSYNEQFF | TGTGCCATCAATGGGGGGCTAGCGGATTATAAGAGTAGCTCCTACAATGAGCAGTTCTTC
NA | TRBJ2-7 | TRBD2 | TRBV4-1 | CASSQEWREMWYDQYF | TGTGCGAGCAGCCAAGAGTGGCGGGAGATGTGGTACGACCAGTACTTC
few | TRBJ2-5 | NA | TRBV28 | CASGLVPSGNQETQYF | TGTGCCAGCGGTCTAGTCCCTAGTGGAAACCAAGAGACCCAGTACTTC
NA | TRBJ2-7 | NA | TRBV4-1 | CASSQDLGGDYERYF | TGTGCCAGCAGCCAAGATTTGGGAGGTGACTACGAGCGGTACTTC
NA | TRBJ2-7 | TRBD1 | TRBV6-5 | CASIPGQAASIYEQYF | TGTGCCAGCATACCCGGACAGGCAGCATCCATTTACGAGCAGTACTTC
few | TRBJ2-7 | TRBD2 | TRBV18 | CASSPTGGTSPYKQYF | TGTGCCAGCTCACCGACCGGAGGGACTAGCCCCTACAAGCAGTACTTC
once | TRBJ2-3 | TRBD2 | TRBV13 | CVSSSSGSADTQYF | TGTGTCAGCAGCTCAAGCGGGAGCGCAGATACGCAGTATTTT
NA | TRBJ2-5 | NA | TRBV11-2 | CADSLTAGGSGGTQYF | TGTGCCGATAGCTTAACAGCAGGGGGCTCGGGGGGGACCCAGTACTTC
once | TRBJ2-7 | NA | TRBV11-2 | CAISLGSTYEQYF | TGTGCCATCAGCTTAGGCAGCACCTACGAGCAGTACTTC
NA | TRBJ2-1 | TRBD2 | TRBV11-2 | CASSLELLAGINGQFF | TGTGCCAGCAGCTTGGAGCTACTAGCGGGAATAAATGGGCAGTTCTTC
NA | TRBJ2-3 | TRBD2 | TRBV6-4 | CAISEPDGDSGSIDTQYF | TGTGCCATCAGTGAGCCGGATGGAGATAGCGGGAGCATAGATACGCAGTACTTT
NA | TRBJ2-1 | NA | TRBV4-1 | CASSQSSVWNNEQSF | TGCGCCAGCAGCCAAAGTAGTGTATGGAACAATGAGCAGTCCTTC
NA | TRBJ1-6 | TRBD1 | TRBV28 | CVSGTGLAYNSPLHF | TGTGTCAGCGGGACAGGGCTGGCCTATAATTCACCCCTCCACTTT
large | TRBJ2-7 | TRBD2 | TRBV4-2 | CASSGKPGLAGGPHEQYF | TGTGCCAGCAGTGGAAAACCGGGACTAGCGGGAGGGCCACACGAGCAGTACTTC
few | TRBJ2-5 | TRBD1 | TRBV6-5 | CASSPGQGQGTQYF | TGTGCCAGCAGCCCCGGACAGGGCCAAGGGACTCAGTACTTC
once | TRBJ2-7 | TRBD2 | TRBV30 | CAWSVGGSLVYDQYF | TGTGCCTGGAGTGTCGGCGGGAGCTTGGTCTACGATCAGTACTTC
medium-sized | TRBJ2-7 | NA | TRBV6-1 | CASSEPGWEEQYF | TGTGCCAGCAGTGAACCGGGGTGGGAAGAGCAGTACTTC
NA | TRBJ2-1 | NA | TRBV11-2 | CTSSLYRLASEQFF | TGCACCAGCAGCTTATACCGGCTAGCTAGTGAGCAGTTCTTC
NA | TRBJ2-3 | NA | TRBV11-2 | CANSLSGQGPDTQYF | TGTGCCAACAGCTTATCCGGCCAGGGGCCGGATACGCAGTATTTT
NA | TRBJ2-7 | NA | TRBV6-5 | CASRSGQTGSFYEQYF | TGTGCTAGCAGGTCCGGACAGACAGGATCCTTTTACGAGCAGTACTTC
NA | TRBJ1-2 | NA | TRBV11-2 | CASSLGANYDYAF | TGTGCCAGTAGCTTAGGAGCTAACTATGACTACGCCTTC
many | TRBJ1-2 | TRBD1 | TRBV20-1 | CSARDGDRGEYGYTF | TGCAGTGCTAGAGACGGGGACAGGGGGGAGTATGGCTACACCTTC
NA | TRBJ2-3 | NA | TRBV11-2 | CASGATTDTLYF | TGTGCCAGCGGCGCCACCACAGATACGCTGTATTTT
NA | TRBJ2-7 | NA | TRBV6-2/TRBV6-3 | CAADAASGPLSEQYF | TGTGCCGCAGACGCAGCCTCCGGCCCCCTTAGCGAGCAGTACTTC
NA | TRBJ2-7 | NA | TRBV5-4 | CASTLDRGNLNEQYF | TGTGCCAGCACCTTGGATCGCGGGAACCTCAACGAGCAGTACTTC
many | TRBJ2-2 | NA | TRBV29-1 | CSVSPVTVNTGELFF | TGCAGCGTTTCCCCCGTAACAGTGAACACCGGGGAGCTGTTTTTT
NA | TRBJ2-7 | NA | TRBV4-2 | CASSQATGGVSYGQYF | TGTGCCAGCAGCCAAGCGACTGGCGGGGTTTCCTACGGGCAGTACTTC